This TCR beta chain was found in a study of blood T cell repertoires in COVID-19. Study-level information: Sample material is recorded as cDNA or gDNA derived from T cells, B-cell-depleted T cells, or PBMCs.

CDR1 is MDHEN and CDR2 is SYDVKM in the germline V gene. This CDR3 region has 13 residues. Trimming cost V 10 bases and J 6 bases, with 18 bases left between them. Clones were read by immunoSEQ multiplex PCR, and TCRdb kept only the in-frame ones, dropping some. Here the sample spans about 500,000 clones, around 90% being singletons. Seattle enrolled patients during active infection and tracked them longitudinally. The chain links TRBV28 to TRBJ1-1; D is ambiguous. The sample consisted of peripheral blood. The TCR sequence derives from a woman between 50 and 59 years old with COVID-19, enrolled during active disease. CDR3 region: CAITPNGDAEAFF. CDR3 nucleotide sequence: TGTGCCATCACCCCTAACGGGGATGCTGAAGCTTTCTTT.